The T cell receptor beta chain described here comes from a study of blood T cell repertoires in COVID-19. From germline, CDR1 is MGHRA and CDR2 YSYEKL. The CDR3 is 15 residues long. The V end lost 4 bases, the J end lost 2 bases, and 14 bases lay between the germline ends. Sequencing was performed with immunoSEQ multiplex PCR; in TCRdb, only in-frame clones are kept and a portion is missing. The sample includes around 210,000 clones, over 75% of them seen just once. The rearrangement uses TRBV4-1 and TRBJ1-1; D remains unclear. The sequencing input was peripheral blood. This sequence originates from a man between 50 and 59 years old with COVID-19, enrolled during active disease. CDR3 bases: TGCGCCAGCAGCCTTTTCCGGGGTTCTAACACTGAAGCTTTCTTT. It encodes CASSLFRGSNTEAFF.